This TCR beta chain was identified in a study of Tregs in tolerant kidney transplant recipients. This clone was seen once. The protocol was immunoSEQ multiplex PCR, while the TCRdb copy is restricted to in-frame clones and leaves out a portion. The sample carries about 73,000 clones, under 95% recorded once. The CDR3 length is 14 residues. The germline CDR1 and CDR2 sequences are SGHRS and YFSETQ. The V end lost 6 bases, the J end lost 6 bases, and 15 bases lay between the germline ends. The material was Tregs from blood, obtained before the transplant. This chain links TRBV5-1 with TRBJ1-4; TRBD1 is a possible D gene (5 bases). This clonotype was sampled from a human donor who received a combined kidney and bone marrow transplant. CDR3 DNA: TGCGCCAGCAACGGAGGGGAGATTCATGAAAAACTGTTTTTT. Residues: CASNGGEIHEKLFF.